The 20 T cell receptor beta chains below were found in one sample sequenced in a study of cytomegalovirus exposure and HLA in healthy donors. PCR amplification relied on 60 Vbeta primers (plus 13 Jbeta primers). Sequenced by immunoSEQ multiplex PCR; TCRdb stores in-frame clones only, minus some. Of around 120,000 clones listed, roughly 80% are singletons. Sequenced input: PBMCs. Source of these receptors: a male donor in good health and CMV-seronegative.

With respect to this clone: Other DNA sequences within the sample encode an identical CDR3. The rearrangement uses TRBV5-1 and TRBJ1-1, with D unclear. The CDR3 runs to 13 residues. Trimming took off 0 bases at V and 2 bases at J, with 5 bases between the two ends. Germline CDR1 and CDR2: SGHRS and YFSETQ. The CDR3 spells CASSLAGNTEAFF. The DNA of the CDR3 is TGCGCCAGCAGCTTGGCAGGAAACACTGAAGCTTTCTTT.

The sample holds one count of this clone. J is TRBJ1-4 and V is TRBV15; 8 nucleotides line up with TRBD1. The CDR3 sequence is 15 residues long. In germline, CDR1 is LNHNV, CDR2 YYDKDF (reference sequence). Trimming at V came to 2 bases and at J to 6 bases, leaving 5 bases not matched to a gene. The DNA for the CDR3 is TGTGCCACCAGCAGACAATTACAGGGGGATGAAAAACTGTTTTTT. It codes for CATSRQLQGDEKLFF.

A few counts support this clone. The J gene is TRBJ2-7, the V gene TRBV7-6; 7 bases map to TRBD1. This CDR3 region has 15 residues. Trimming at V came to 0 bases and at J to 6 bases, leaving 8 bases not matched to a gene. The germline CDR1 and CDR2 sequences are SGHVS and FNYEAQ. The CDR3 region has the DNA TGTGCCAGCAGCTTAGCCGGGACAGCCTCGGCCGAGCAGTACTTC. Protein: CASSLAGTASAEQYF.

The chain combines TRBV6-1 with TRBJ1-2, with D possibly TRBD1 on 5 matching bases. V was pared by 7 bases and J by 5 bases, with 14 bases between. CDR1 is MNHNS, CDR2 SASEGT, per germline. This CDR3 spans 13 amino acids. The CDR3 loop reads CASKPGGWYGYTF. CDR3 nucleotide sequence: TGTGCCAGCAAACCCGGGGGGTGGTATGGCTACACCTTC.

In the case of this clone: At one end, the junction sequence differs from germline, possibly due to a read error. V and J are TRBV7-2 and TRBJ2-6, with D perhaps TRBD1 (5 bases). This CDR3 spans 15 amino acids. Germline V lookup: CDR1 SGHTA, CDR2 FQGNSA. Here the CDR3 reads CASSSAPSGANGLTF. DNA for the CDR3: TGTGCCAGCAGCAGTGCCCCCTCTGGGGCCAACGGCCTGACTTTC.

This rearrangement joins TRBV28 to TRBJ2-2; TRBD1 matches 9 bases. The germline V gene encodes CDR1 MDHEN and CDR2 SYDVKM. This CDR3 is 15 amino acids long. V lost 6 bases to trimming and J lost 5 bases; unmatched junction nucleotides: 7. As DNA, the CDR3 is TGTGCCAGCAGACGACAGGGGGTAAGGACCGGGGAGCTGTTTTTT. This sequence encodes CASRRQGVRTGELFF.

The gene calls are TRBV5-1 and TRBJ2-3; possibly TRBD1 for D (6 bases). Germline V gene sequence: CDR1 SGHRS, CDR2 YFSETQ. This CDR3 is built from 16 residues. V was pared by 0 bases and J by 2 bases, with 13 bases between. CDR3 sequence reads: CASSLGGGDNTDTQYF. The CDR3 nucleotides read TGCGCCAGCAGCTTGGGGGGTGGGGACAACACAGATACGCAGTATTTT. Looking up the rest from reference TRBV5-1 and TRBJ2-3 gives the full variable domain: KAGVTQTPRYLIKTRGQQVTLSCSPISGHRSVSWYQQTPGQGLQFLFEYFSETQRNKGNFPGRFSGRQFSNSRSEMNVSTLELGDSALYLCASSLGGGDNTDTQYFGPGTRLTVL.

This clone has a handful of counts. The genes are TRBV7-9 and TRBJ1-1; tentative D call: TRBD1 (5 bases). The CDR3 is 17 residues long. Germline V gives CDR1 SEHNR, CDR2 FQNEAQ (reference sequence). Trimming took 6 bases from V and 0 from J, leaving 20 bases between them. In DNA form, the CDR3 reads TGTGCCAGCAGTTCCACCAGGGCGTCCATAGTGAACACTGAAGCTTTCTTT. Protein sequence: CASSSTRASIVNTEAFF.

The V and J genes are TRBV6-6 and TRBJ2-7, with D hard to call. Trimming removed 5 bases from V and 3 bases from J, with 11 bases in between. CDR1 and CDR2 from the germline V gene are MNHNY and SVGAGI (reference sequence). This CDR3 is built from 13 residues. The CDR3: CASSIGENYEQYF. CDR3 DNA sequence: TGTGCCAGCAGTATAGGAGAAAACTACGAGCAGTACTTC.

This clone was counted a few times. J is TRBJ2-3 and V is TRBV9, with 8 bases matching TRBD2. This CDR3 region has 20 residues. Germline CDR1 SGDLS, CDR2 YYNGEE. The V segment lost 0 bases and the J segment 1 base; nucleotides outside the gene matches: 16. The CDR3 bases are TGTGCCAGCAGCGTAGGACTCGCGCTAGCGGGTTTTTTGGGCACAGATACGCAGTATTTT. This gives the protein CASSVGLALAGFLGTDTQYF.

V and J are TRBV19 and TRBJ1-1; no clear D gene. The length of the CDR3 is 13 residues. Deletions cut 4 bases from V and 0 bases from J, with 6 bases between. Germline values: CDR1 LNHDA, CDR2 SQIVND (reference sequence). The CDR3 reads CASSTTLNTEAFF. Here the CDR3 DNA reads TGTGCCAGTAGTACAACTTTGAACACTGAAGCTTTCTTT.

This clone was observed a few times. This rearrangement joins TRBV9 to TRBJ2-7; D is perhaps TRBD1 (5 bases). The V end was cut by 2 bases, the J end by 0 bases, with 12 bases between. The CDR3 has 15 amino acids. Germline CDR1 reads SGDLS; CDR2 reads YYNGEE. This CDR3 is CASSVDQGNSYEQYF. The CDR3, as DNA: TGTGCCAGCAGCGTTGATCAGGGAAACTCCTACGAGCAGTACTTC.

J is TRBJ2-7 and V is TRBV10-3; 7 bases align to TRBD1. Trimming at V came to 6 bases and at J to 0 bases, leaving 5 bases not matched to a gene. The CDR3 has 14 amino acids. CDR1 is ENHRY and CDR2 is SYGVKD in the germline V gene. CDR3 amino acids: CAIRTGTVSYEQYF. The DNA of the CDR3 is TGTGCCATCAGGACCGGGACAGTCTCCTACGAGCAGTACTTC.

The V gene is TRBV9, the J gene TRBJ1-1, with a tentative D call TRBD1 (6 bases). Trimming stripped 2 bases from V and 4 bases from J, with 12 bases between. This CDR3 contains 14 residues. Germline V gives CDR1 SGDLS, CDR2 YYNGEE. The chain's CDR3 is CASSVPQTGTEAFF. CDR3 coding DNA: TGTGCCAGCAGCGTCCCGCAGACAGGCACTGAAGCTTTCTTT.

This CDR3 reads CAILLDGTGNTIYF. DNA of the CDR3: TGTGCCATCCTACTCGACGGGACTGGAAACACCATATATTTT. The rearrangement links TRBV6-1 to TRBJ1-3, with D unclear. The CDR3 is 14 amino acids. V lost 10 bases and J 2 bases, leaving 15 bases between the germline ends. Per the germline V gene, CDR1 is MNHNS and CDR2 is SASEGT.

This clone was seen a few times. CDR3 amino acids: CASSPEVGTGELFF. CDR3 coding DNA: TGTGCCAGCTCACCAGAGGTGGGCACCGGGGAGCTGTTTTTT. The chain uses TRBV18 and TRBJ2-2; D is undetermined. Germline CDR1 reads KGHSH; CDR2 reads LQKENI. The CDR3 sequence is 14 residues long. The V gene lost 2 bases and the J gene lost 4 bases, with 8 bases spanning the gap.

The genes are TRBV11-2 and TRBJ1-2; D call uncertain. This CDR3 is 14 amino acids long. The V end lost 5 bases, the J end lost 4 bases, and 14 bases lay between the germline ends. Germline V gene data show CDR1 as SGHAT and CDR2 as FQNNGV. Here the CDR3 reads CASSLDPAGYGYTF. The CDR3 DNA reads as TGTGCCAGCAGCCTCGACCCTGCGGGCTATGGCTACACCTTC.

The V and J genes are TRBV11-2 and TRBJ2-1; 11 nucleotides line up with TRBD2. V was pared by 2 bases and J by 4 bases, with 4 bases of the junction left unmatched. Germline V gene sequence: CDR1 SGHAT, CDR2 FQNNGV. This CDR3 has 16 residues. The CDR3 loop is CASSLPTSGAYNEQFF. CDR3 DNA: TGTGCCAGCAGCTTACCGACTAGCGGGGCTTACAATGAGCAGTTCTTC.

This chain links TRBV28 with TRBJ2-3; D not certain. The ends were cut back, 7 bases at V and 5 bases at J, with 13 bases in the middle. Germline V lookup: CDR1 MDHEN, CDR2 SYDVKM. The CDR3 covers 13 residues. Here the CDR3 reads CASKDGRQDTQYF. The CDR3 nucleotides read TGTGCCAGCAAAGATGGCCGTCAAGATACGCAGTATTTT.

The table lists this clone with a few counts. This rearrangement joins TRBV5-3 to TRBJ1-4, with 7 bases matching TRBD1. TRBV5-3 is classed as an ORF, of uncertain function. V was pared by 3 bases and J by 10 bases, with 9 bases of the junction left unmatched. The CDR3 has 14 residues. The CDR3 sequence is CARSSRTSGGKLFF. The CDR3 DNA is TGTGCCAGAAGCTCCCGGACCTCAGGGGGAAAACTGTTTTTT.